The clone carrying this T cell receptor (beta chain) came up once. The data belong to a study of shared clonotypes between healthy human individuals. Researchers divided each subset's genomic DNA evenly across several immunoSEQ plates. Assay used: immunoSEQ multiplex PCR; TCRdb lists only in-frame clones, some missing. The sample records fewer than 2.5 million clones, 93% being singletons. This CDR3 is 16 amino acids long. CDR1 MNHNY and CDR2 SVGAGI come from the germline V gene (reference sequence). The ends were cut back, 6 bases at V and 2 bases at J, with 20 bases in the middle. The V gene is TRBV6-6, the J gene TRBJ2-7; D is perhaps TRBD1 (6 bases). This TCR was recovered from a man in his late teens or twenties in good health. Some clones in this sample may be carry-over from other donors' samples. The sequencing sample was made of naive CD4+ T cells from PBMCs. Documented subset: CD45RA+ positively selected. The CDR3 nucleotides read TGTGCCAGCAGCCCAGGACAGATAGTGGGGACCTACGAGCAGTACTTC. This gives the protein CASSPGQIVGTYEQYF.